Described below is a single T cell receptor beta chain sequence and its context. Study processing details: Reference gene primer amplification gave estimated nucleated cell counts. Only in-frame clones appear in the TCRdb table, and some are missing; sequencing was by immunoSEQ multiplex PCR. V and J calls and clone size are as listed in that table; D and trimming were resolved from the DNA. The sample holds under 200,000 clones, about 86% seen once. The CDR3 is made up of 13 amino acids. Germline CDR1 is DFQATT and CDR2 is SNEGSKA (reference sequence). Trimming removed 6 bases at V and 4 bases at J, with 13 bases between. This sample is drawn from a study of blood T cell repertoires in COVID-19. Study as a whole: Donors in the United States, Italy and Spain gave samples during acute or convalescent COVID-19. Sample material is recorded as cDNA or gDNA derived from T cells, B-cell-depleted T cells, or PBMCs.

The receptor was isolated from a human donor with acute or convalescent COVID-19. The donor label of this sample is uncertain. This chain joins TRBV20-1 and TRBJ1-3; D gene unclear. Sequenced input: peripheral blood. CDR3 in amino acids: CSASPLQGNTIYF. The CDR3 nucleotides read TGCAGTGCGAGTCCGTTACAGGGAAACACCATATATTTT.